This T cell receptor (beta chain) was documented in a study of glioma-infiltrating T cells. A remark on this clonotype: Its antigen is currently unknown.

Study outcomes and limitations: Non-neoplastic patients had below-expected tissue-blood divergence, while all gliomas exceeded expectation.

This CDR3 spans 14 amino acids. CDR1 is SGHTA, CDR2 FQGNSA, per germline. Trimming removed 6 bases at V and 5 bases at J, with 16 bases between. TCR alpha and beta CDR3 regions were amplified from RNA using iRepertoire nested multiplex PCR. MiXCR, applied by TCRdb to the multiplex PCR reads, yields one record per CDR3 protein. Of around 350,000 distinct CDR3 sequences in the sample, roughly 41% were seen once. The chain uses TRBV7-2 and TRBJ1-1; tentatively, D is TRBD1 (6 bases). This clonotype was sampled from a human donor with low-grade glioma or glioblastoma, undergoing nonglioma brain surgery, or in good health (not recorded which). Sequenced material: glioma tissue, nonneoplastic brain tissue, or PBMCs (not recorded which). The CDR3 here is CASSERYRVTEAFF. The CDR3 DNA reads as TGTGCCAGCAGTGAAAGGTACAGGGTGACTGAAGCTTTCTTT. Drawing the rest from reference TRBV7-2 and TRBJ1-1, the complete variable domain is GAGVSQSPSNKVTEKGKDVELRCDPISGHTALYWYRQSLGQGLEFLIYFQGNSAPDKSGLPSDRFSAERTGGSVSTLTIQRTQQEDSAVYLCASSERYRVTEAFFGQGTRLTVV.